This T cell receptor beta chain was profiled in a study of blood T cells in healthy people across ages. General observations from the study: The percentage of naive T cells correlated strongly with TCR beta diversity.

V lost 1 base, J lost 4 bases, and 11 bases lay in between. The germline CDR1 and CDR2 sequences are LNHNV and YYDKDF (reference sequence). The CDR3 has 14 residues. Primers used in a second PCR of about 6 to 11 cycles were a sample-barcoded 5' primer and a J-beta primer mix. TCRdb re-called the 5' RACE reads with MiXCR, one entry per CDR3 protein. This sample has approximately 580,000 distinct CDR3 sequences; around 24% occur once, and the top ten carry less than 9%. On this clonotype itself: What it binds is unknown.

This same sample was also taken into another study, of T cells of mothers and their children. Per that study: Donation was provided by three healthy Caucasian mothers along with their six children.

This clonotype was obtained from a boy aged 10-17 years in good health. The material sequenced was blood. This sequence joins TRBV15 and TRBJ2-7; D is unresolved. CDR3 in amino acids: CATSRVGVSYEQYF. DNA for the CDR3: TGTGCCACCAGCAGAGTTGGGGTCAGTTACGAGCAGTACTTC.